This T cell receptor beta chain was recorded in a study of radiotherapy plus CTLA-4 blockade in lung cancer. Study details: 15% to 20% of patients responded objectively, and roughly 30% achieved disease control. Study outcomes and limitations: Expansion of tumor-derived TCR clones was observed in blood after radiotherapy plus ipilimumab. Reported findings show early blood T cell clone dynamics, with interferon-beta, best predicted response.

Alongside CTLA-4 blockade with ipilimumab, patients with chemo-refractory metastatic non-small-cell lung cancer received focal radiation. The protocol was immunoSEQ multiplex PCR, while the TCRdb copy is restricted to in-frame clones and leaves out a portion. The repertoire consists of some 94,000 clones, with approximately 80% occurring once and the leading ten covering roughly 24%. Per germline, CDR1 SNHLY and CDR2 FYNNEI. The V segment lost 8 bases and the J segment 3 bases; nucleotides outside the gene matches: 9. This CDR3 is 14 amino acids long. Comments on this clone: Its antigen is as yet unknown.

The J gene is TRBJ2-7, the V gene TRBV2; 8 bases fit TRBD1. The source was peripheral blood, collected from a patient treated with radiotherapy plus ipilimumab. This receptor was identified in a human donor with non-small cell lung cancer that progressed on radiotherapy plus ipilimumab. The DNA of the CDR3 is TGTGCCAGCGAATCCGGGACAGGTATCTACGAGCAGTACTTC. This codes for CASESGTGIYEQYF.